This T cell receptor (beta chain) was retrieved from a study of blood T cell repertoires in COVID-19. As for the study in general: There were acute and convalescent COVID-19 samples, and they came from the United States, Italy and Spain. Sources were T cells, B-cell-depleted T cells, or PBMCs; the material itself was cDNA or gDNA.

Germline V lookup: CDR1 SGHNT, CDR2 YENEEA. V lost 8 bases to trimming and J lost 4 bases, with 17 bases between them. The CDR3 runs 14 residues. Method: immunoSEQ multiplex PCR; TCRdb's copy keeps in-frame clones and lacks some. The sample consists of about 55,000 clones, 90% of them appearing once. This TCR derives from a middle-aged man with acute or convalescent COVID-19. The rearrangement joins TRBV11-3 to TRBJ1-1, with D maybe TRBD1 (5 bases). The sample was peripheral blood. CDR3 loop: CASFDSARGTEAFF. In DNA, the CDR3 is TGTGCCAGCTTCGACAGTGCCCGAGGCACTGAAGCTTTCTTT.